The sequence of this T cell receptor beta chain was determined in a study of T-cell reconstitution after alpha-beta-depleted transplantation in children. Study-wide findings and caveats: T cells produced anew were the main source of T-cell counts and diversity one year after transplant. In patients about two months after transplant, alpha-beta T cells reportedly arose from several hundred expanded graft clones.

This clonotype was seen repeatedly, ten times or more. Its antigen is still unknown. As it was prepared, the TCRbeta library received unique molecular identifiers. TCRdb re-analysed the PCR reads in MiXCR, keeping a single row per CDR3 protein. The sample lists 200,000 or so distinct CDR3 sequences; 5% to 7.5% were seen once. CDR3 length: 14 residues. Germline CDR1 reads SQVTM; CDR2 reads ANQGSEA. V lost 7 bases and J lost 2; bases outside the gene matches: 5. The sequencing used PBMCs, collected before TCRalphabeta/CD19-depleted stem cell transplant. The source of this sequence is a girl less than two years old with combined immunodeficiency, due to receive a stem cell transplant. The genes are TRBV29-1 and TRBJ2-2; TRBD2 agrees at 9 bases. The CDR3: CSASGVLNTGELFF. CDR3 DNA: TGCAGCGCTAGCGGGGTCCTCAACACCGGGGAGCTGTTTTTT.